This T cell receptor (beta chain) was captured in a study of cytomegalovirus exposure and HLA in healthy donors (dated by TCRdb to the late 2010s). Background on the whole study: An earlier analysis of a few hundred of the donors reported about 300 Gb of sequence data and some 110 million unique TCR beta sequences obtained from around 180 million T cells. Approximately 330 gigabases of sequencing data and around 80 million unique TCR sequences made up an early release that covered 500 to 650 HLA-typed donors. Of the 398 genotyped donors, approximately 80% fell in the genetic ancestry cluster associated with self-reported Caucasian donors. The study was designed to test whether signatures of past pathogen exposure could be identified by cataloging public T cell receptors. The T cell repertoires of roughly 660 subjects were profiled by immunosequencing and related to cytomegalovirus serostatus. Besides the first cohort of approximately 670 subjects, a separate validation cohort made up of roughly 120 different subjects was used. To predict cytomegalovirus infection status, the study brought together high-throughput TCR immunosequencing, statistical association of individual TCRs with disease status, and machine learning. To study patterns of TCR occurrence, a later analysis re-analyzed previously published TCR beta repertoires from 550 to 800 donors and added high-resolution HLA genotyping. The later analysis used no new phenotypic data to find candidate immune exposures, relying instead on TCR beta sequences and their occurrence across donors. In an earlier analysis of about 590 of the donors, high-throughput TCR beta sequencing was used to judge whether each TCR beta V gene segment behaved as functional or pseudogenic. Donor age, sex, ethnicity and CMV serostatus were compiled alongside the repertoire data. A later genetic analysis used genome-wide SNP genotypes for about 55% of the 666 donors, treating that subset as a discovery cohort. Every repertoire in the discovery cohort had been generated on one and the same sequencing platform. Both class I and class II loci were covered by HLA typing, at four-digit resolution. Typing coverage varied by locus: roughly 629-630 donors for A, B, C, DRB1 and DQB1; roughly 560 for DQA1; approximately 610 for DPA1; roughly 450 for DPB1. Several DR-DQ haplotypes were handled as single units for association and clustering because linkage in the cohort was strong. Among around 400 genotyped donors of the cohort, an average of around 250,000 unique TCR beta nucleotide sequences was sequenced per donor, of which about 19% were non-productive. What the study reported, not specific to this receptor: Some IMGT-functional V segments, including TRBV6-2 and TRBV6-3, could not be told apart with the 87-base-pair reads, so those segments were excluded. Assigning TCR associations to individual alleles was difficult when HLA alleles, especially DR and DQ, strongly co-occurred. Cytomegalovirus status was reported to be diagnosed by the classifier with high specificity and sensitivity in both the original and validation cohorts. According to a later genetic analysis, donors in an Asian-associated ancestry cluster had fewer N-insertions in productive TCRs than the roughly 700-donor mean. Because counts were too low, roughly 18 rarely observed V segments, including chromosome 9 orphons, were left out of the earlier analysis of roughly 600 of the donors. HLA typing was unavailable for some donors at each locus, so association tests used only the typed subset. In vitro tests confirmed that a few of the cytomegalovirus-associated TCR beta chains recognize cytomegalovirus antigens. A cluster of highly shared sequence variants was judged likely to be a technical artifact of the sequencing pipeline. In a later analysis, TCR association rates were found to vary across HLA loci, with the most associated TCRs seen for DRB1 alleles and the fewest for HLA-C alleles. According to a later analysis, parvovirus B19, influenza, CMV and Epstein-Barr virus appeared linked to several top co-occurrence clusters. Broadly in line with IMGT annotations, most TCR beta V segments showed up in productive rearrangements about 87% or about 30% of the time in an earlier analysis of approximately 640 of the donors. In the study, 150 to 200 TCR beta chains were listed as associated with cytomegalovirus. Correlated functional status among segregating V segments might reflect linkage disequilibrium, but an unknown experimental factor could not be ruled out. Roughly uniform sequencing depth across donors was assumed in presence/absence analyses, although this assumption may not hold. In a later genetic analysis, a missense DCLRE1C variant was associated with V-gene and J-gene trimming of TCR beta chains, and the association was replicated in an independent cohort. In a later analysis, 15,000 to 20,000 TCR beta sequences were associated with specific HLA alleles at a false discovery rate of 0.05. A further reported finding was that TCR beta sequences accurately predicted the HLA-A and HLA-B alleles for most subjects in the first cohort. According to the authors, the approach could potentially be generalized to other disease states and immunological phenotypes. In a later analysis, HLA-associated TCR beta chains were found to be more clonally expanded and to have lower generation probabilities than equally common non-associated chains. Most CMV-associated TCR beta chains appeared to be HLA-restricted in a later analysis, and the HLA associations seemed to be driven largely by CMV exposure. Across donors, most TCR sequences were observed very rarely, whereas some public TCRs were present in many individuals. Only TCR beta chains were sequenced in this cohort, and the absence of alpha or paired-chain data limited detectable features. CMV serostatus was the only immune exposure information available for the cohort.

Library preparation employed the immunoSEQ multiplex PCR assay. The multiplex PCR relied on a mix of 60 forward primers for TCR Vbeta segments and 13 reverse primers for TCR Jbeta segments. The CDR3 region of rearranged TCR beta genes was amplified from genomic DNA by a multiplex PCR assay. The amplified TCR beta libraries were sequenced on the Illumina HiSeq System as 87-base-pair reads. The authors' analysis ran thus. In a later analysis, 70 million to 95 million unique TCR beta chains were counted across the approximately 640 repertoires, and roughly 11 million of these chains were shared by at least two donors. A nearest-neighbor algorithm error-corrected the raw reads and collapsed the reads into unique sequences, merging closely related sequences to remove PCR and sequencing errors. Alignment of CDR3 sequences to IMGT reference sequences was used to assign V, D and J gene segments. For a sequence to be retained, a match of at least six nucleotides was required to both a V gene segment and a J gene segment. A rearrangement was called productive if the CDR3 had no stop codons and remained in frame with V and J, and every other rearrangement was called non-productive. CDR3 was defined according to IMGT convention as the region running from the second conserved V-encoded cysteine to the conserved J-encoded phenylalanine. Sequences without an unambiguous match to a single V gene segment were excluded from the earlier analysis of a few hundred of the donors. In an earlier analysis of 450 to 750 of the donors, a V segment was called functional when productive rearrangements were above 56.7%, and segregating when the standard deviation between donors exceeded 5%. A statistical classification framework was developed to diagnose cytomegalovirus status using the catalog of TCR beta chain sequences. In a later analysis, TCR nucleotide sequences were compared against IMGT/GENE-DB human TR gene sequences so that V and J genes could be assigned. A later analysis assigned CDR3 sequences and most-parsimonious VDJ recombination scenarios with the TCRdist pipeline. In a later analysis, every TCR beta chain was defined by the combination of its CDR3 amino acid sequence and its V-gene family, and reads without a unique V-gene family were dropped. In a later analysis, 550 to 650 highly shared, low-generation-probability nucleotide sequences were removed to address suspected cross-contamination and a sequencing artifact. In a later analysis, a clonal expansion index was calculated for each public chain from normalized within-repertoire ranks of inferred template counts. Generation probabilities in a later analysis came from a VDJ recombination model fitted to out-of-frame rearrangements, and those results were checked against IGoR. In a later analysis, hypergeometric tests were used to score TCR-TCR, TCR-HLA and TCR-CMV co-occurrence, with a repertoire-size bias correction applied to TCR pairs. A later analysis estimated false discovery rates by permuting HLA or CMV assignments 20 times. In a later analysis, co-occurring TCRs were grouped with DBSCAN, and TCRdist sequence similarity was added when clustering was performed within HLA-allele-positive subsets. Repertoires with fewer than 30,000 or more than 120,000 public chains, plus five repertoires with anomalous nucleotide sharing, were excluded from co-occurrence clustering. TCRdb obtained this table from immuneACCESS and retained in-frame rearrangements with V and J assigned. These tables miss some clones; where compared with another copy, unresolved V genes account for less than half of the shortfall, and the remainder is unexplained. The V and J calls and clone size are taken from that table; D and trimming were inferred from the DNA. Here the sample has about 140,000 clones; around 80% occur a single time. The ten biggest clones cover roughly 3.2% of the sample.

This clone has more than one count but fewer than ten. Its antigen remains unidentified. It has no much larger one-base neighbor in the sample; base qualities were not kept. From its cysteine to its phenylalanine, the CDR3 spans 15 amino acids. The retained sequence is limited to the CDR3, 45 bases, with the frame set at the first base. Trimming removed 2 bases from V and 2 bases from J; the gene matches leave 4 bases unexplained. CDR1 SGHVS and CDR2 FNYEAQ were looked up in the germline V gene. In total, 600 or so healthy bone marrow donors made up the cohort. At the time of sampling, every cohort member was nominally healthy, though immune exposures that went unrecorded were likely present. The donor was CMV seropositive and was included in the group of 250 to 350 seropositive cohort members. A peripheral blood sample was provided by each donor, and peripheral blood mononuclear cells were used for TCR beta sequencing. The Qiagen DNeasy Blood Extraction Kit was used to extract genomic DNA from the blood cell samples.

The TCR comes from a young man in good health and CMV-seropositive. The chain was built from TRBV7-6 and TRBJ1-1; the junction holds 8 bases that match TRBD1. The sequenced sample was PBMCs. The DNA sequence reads TGTGCCAGCAGCTTAATGACAGGGGTAAACACTGAAGCTTTCTTT. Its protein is CASSLMTGVNTEAFF.